This T cell receptor beta chain was captured in a study of blood T cell repertoires in COVID-19. Data came from immunoSEQ multiplex PCR; TCRdb stores just in-frame clones and leaves some out. The sample shows 200,000 to 250,000 clones, roughly 89% of them seen only once. The CDR3 consists of 14 residues. The trim removed 4 bases at V and 10 bases at J, leaving 7 bases unmatched. The germline V gene has CDR1 SGHTA and CDR2 FQGTGA. Either two negative PCRs, clearance, or symptom resolution qualified Cohort 3 donors as recovered. Sequencing was carried out using PBMCs or T cells enriched from blood (not recorded which). This clonotype was obtained from a woman aged 40 to 50 who had recovered from COVID-19. This chain connects TRBV7-3 to TRBJ1-6, with 7 bases lining up with TRBD1. The CDR3, as DNA: TGTGCCAGCAGCTCCGGACAGGAAGGATCACCCCTCCACTTT. Amino acid sequence: CASSSGQEGSPLHF.